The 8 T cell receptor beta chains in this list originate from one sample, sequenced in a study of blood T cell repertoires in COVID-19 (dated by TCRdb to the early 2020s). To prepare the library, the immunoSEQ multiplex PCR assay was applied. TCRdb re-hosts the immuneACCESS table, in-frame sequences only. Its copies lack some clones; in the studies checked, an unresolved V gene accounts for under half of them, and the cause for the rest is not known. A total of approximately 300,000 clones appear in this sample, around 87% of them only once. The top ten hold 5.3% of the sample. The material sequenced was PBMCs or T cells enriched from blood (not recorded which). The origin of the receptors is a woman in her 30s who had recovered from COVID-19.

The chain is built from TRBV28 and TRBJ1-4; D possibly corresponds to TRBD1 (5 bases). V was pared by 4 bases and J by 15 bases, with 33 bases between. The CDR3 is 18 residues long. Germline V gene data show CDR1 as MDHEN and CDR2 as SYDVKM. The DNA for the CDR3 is TGTGCCAGCAGTTCACCTCCCGCTCTCGGGTCAACTAAAGTCAGGGTGTTTTTT. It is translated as CASSSPPALGSTKVRVFF.

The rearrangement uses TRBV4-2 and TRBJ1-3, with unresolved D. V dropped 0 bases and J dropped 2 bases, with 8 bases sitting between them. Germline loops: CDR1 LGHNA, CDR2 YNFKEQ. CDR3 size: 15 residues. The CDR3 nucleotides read TGTGCCAGCAGCCAAGAGGGAGTTCCTGGAAACACCATATATTTT. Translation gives CASSQEGVPGNTIYF.

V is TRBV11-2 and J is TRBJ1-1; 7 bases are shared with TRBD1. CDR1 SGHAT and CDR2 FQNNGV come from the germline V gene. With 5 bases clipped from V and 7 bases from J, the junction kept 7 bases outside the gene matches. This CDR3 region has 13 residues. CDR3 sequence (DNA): TGTGCCAGCAGCCAAGGGACAGTTAATGAAGCTTTCTTT. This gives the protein CASSQGTVNEAFF.

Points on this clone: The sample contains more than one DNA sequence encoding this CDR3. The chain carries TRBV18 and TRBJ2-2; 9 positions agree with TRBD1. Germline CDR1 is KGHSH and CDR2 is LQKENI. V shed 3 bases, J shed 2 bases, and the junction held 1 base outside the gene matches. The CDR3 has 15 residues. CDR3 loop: CASSPGQGNTGELFF. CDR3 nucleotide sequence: TGTGCCAGCTCACCGGGACAGGGAAACACCGGGGAGCTGTTTTTT.

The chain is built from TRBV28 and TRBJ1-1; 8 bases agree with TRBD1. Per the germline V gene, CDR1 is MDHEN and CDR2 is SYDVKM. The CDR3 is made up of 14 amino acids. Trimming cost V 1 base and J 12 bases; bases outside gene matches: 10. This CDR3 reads CASSLYTGGKRTFF. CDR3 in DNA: TGTGCCAGCAGTTTATACACAGGGGGAAAGAGAACTTTCTTT.

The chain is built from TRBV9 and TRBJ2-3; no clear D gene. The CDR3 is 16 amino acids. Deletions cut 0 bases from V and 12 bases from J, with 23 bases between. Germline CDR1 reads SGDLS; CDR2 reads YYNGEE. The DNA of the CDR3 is TGTGCCAGCAGCGTAGGGTTTAGTATCCCCCCCAAGACTCAGTATTTT. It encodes CASSVGFSIPPKTQYF.

CDR3 nucleotide sequence: TGTGCCAGCTCATTCACCGAAGCGATCTACGAGCAGTACTTC. This encodes CASSFTEAIYEQYF. The rearrangement links TRBV18 to TRBJ2-7; no clear D. Deletions cut 5 bases from V and 3 bases from J, with 14 bases between. Germline loops: CDR1 KGHSH, CDR2 LQKENI. This CDR3 has 14 amino acids.

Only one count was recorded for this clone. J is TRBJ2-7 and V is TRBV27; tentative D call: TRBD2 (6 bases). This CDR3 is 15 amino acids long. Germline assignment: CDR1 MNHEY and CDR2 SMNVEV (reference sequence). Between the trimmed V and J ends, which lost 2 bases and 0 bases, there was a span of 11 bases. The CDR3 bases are TGTGCCAGCAGTTTAGCGGGGATAGGCTCCTACGAGCAGTACTTC. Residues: CASSLAGIGSYEQYF.